In this sample, the clone carrying this T cell receptor (beta chain) turned up a few times. As yet, its antigen is unknown. The entry originates in a study of T cells after yellow fever vaccination. Study results and limitations: Peaking on day 5 versus 15, the secondary response was faster but weaker. Primary-vaccination clones mostly resurfaced post-booster (nearly 97% CD4, roughly 90% CD8).

TCRdb re-analysed the 5' RACE reads in MiXCR, keeping a single row per CDR3 protein. Of 510,000 or so distinct CDR3 sequences listed, 15% to 20% are singletons. The sequencing here drew on PBMCs, taken 15 days after the yellow fever booster vaccination. This sequence was found in a man aged 25-45 years who received the YFV17D yellow fever vaccine.

The CDR3 region has the DNA TGCAGCGTCTGGACCCCCAATGAGCAGTTCTTC. Translating it yields CSVWTPNEQFF. This chain uses TRBV29-1 with TRBJ2-1, with D uncertain. Germline V gene data show CDR1 as SQVTM and CDR2 as ANQGSEA. The V end was cut by 6 bases, the J end by 6 bases, with 9 bases between. The length of the CDR3 is 11 residues.